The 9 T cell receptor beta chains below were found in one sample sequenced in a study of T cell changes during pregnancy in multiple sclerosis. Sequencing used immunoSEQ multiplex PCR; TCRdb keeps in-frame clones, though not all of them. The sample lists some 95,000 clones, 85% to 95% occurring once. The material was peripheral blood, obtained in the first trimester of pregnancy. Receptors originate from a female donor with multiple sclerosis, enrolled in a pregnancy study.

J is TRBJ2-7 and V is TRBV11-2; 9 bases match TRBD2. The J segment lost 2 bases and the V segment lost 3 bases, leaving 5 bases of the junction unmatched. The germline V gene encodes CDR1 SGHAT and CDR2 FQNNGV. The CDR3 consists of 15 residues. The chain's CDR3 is CASSFVLAGTYEQYF. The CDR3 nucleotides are TGTGCCAGCAGCTTTGTCCTAGCGGGAACCTACGAGCAGTACTTC.

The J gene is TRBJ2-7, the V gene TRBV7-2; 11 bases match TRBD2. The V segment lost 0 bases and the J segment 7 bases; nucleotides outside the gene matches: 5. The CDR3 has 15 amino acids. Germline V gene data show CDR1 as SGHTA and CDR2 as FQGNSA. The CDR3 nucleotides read TGTGCCAGCAGCTTAGCGTTAGCGGGAGGGCGGGAGCAGTACTTC. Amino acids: CASSLALAGGREQYF. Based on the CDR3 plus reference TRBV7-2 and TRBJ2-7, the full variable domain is GAGVSQSPSNKVTEKGKDVELRCDPISGHTALYWYRQSLGQGLEFLIYFQGNSAPDKSGLPSDRFSAERTGGSVSTLTIQRTQQEDSAVYLCASSLALAGGREQYFGPGTRLTVT.

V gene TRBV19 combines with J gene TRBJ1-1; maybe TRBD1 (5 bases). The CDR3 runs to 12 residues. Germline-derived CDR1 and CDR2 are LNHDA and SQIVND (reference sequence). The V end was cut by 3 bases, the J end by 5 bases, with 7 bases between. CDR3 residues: CASSIRGTEAFF. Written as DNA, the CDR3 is TGTGCCAGTAGTATCCGGGGGACTGAAGCTTTCTTT.

CDR3 amino acids: CASSYGMGGRDTEAFF. The CDR3 nucleotides are TGTGCCAGCAGTTACGGGATGGGGGGAAGGGACACTGAAGCTTTCTTT. The V gene is TRBV6-5, the J gene TRBJ1-1; TRBD1 might be the D (5 bases). The CDR3 runs to 16 residues. Germline V CDR1 and CDR2: MNHEY, SVGAGI. V lost 2 bases and J 3 bases, leaving 16 bases between the germline ends.

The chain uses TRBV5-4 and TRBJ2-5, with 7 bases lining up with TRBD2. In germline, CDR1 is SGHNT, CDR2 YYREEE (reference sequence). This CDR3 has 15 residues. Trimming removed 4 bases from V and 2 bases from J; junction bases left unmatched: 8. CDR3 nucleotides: TGTGCCAGCAGCGGGGGGGGAGTTGGGCAAGAGACCCAGTACTTC. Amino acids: CASSGGGVGQETQYF.

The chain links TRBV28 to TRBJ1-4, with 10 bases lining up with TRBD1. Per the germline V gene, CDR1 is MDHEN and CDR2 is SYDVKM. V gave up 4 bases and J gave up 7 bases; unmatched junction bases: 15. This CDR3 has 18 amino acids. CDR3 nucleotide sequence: TGTGCCAGCAGTTCGACCGGGACAGGGGTGGGTTTTTCTGAAAAACTGTTTTTT. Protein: CASSSTGTGVGFSEKLFF.

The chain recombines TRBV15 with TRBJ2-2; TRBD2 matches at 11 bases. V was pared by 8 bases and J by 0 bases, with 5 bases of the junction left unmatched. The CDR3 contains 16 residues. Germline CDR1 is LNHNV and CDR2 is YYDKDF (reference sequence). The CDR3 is CATAGTSGPNTGELFF. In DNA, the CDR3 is TGTGCCACCGCAGGGACTAGCGGACCGAACACCGGGGAGCTGTTTTTT.

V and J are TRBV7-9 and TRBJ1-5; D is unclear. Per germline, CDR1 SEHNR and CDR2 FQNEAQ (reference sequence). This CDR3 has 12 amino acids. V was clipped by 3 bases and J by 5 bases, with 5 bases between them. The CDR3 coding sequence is TGTGCCAGCAGCTTGACTGATCAGCCCCAGCATTTT. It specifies CASSLTDQPQHF.

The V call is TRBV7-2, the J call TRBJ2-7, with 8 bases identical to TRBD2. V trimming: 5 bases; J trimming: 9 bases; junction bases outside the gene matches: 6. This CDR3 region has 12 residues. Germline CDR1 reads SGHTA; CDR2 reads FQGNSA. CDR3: CASSLRLARQYF. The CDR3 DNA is TGTGCCAGCAGCCTTAGACTAGCGCGGCAGTACTTC.